This T cell receptor (beta chain) is drawn from a study of blood T cell repertoires in COVID-19. After removal of 5 bases from V and 7 bases from J, the junction contained 5 bases not matched to a gene. Germline CDR1 and CDR2: SEHNR and FQNEAQ (reference sequence). This CDR3 spans 14 amino acids. TCRdb's table, derived via immunoSEQ multiplex PCR, lists solely in-frame clones and lacks some. The data hold fewer than 200,000 clones, with 80% to 95% observed a single time. The sequence came from a man aged 30-40 years with COVID-19, enrolled during active disease. What was sequenced was peripheral blood. The chain recombines TRBV7-9 with TRBJ1-4, with 9 bases fitting TRBD1. CDR3 sequence (DNA): TGTGCCAGCAGCCTGGACAGGGGTGGTGAAAAACTGTTTTTT. Protein: CASSLDRGGEKLFF.